Below, 31 T cell receptor beta chains from the same sample are listed, as sequenced in a study of T cells in Graves' hyperthyroidism and ophthalmopathy. Template material for amplifying TCR beta CDR3 regions consisted of RNA transcripts. First-round RT-PCR of the TCR CDR3 relied on the HTBI primer set. From the multiplex PCR reads, TCRdb called clonotypes with MiXCR, one entry per CDR3 protein. The sample includes 450,000 to 700,000 distinct CDR3 sequences, more than 45% seen only once; the top ten take approximately 7.5%. Sequenced sample: peripheral blood or thyroid tissue (not recorded which). The source is a woman between 18 and 30 years old with Graves' hyperthyroidism.

This clonotype showed up many times. The chain has TRBV11-2 and TRBJ2-7; D remains unclear. V was trimmed by 1 base and J by 3 bases, leaving 10 bases between them. From germline, CDR1 is SGHAT and CDR2 FQNNGV. The CDR3 covers 14 residues. The DNA of the CDR3 is TGTGCCAGCAGCTTAGGCGTCGGAAACTACGAGCAGTACTTC. Its translation: CASSLGVGNYEQYF.

The chain couples TRBV29-1 to TRBJ2-7; D possibly uses TRBD1 or TRBD2 (5 bases each). The V gene's germline CDR1 is SQVTM and CDR2 ANQGSEA. The CDR3 totals 13 residues. Deletions cut 5 bases from V and 0 bases from J, with 11 bases between. The CDR3 DNA sequence: TGCAGCGTTTTGGCAGGGAGCTCCTACGAGCAGTACTTC. It specifies CSVLAGSSYEQYF.

This clonotype has ten or more counts. This chain links TRBV19 with TRBJ2-5; TRBD2 matches 8 bases. Germline V gene lookup returns CDR1 LNHDA and CDR2 SQIVND (reference sequence). This CDR3 comprises 16 residues. V dropped 9 bases and J dropped 5; count of bases not matched to a gene: 17. CDR3 in amino acids: CARPRQRERVGETQYF. The CDR3 nucleotides read TGTGCCAGACCGCGGCAGCGGGAGAGGGTCGGGGAGACCCAGTACTTC.

The chain links TRBV29-1 to TRBJ1-1; possibly TRBD1 for D (5 bases). V gave up 5 bases and J gave up 1 base, with 20 bases separating them. Per the germline V gene, CDR1 is SQVTM and CDR2 is ANQGSEA. The CDR3 sequence is 16 residues long. In nucleotides, the CDR3 is TGCAGCGTTTCGGGACTAGCGGGGTTCCCGAACACTGAAGCTTTCTTT. This translates into CSVSGLAGFPNTEAFF.

The chain combines TRBV24-1 with TRBJ2-2; perhaps TRBD1 as D (6 bases). The CDR3 consists of 15 residues. Germline values: CDR1 KGHDR, CDR2 SFDVKD. Trimming cost V 4 bases and J 2 bases, with 10 bases left between them. CDR3 residues: CATSDQGHNTGELFF. CDR3 in DNA: TGTGCCACCAGTGACCAGGGACACAACACCGGGGAGCTGTTTTTT.

The sample holds many counts of this clonotype. The CDR3 sequence: CASSQDFAESEQYF. The CDR3 DNA reads TGTGCCAGCAGCCAAGATTTCGCGGAATCCGAGCAGTACTTC. This sequence joins TRBV4-2 and TRBJ2-7; D unclear. The CDR3 consists of 14 residues. Trimming left V 0 bases short and J 6 bases short, with 12 bases between. The V gene's germline CDR1 is LGHNA and CDR2 YNFKEQ.

This chain uses TRBV19 with TRBJ2-2, with 8 bases lining up with TRBD1. The CDR3 has 16 amino acids. With 4 bases clipped from V and 2 bases from J, the junction kept 6 bases outside the gene matches. Germline CDR1 reads LNHDA; CDR2 reads SQIVND (reference sequence). The CDR3 reads CASSTPDRANTGELFF. DNA for the CDR3: TGTGCCAGTAGTACCCCGGACAGGGCAAACACCGGGGAGCTGTTTTTT.

Ten or more counts support this clonotype. This rearrangement joins TRBV7-8 to TRBJ2-5; 11 bases are a match to TRBD2. This CDR3 contains 16 residues. Trimming took 2 bases from V and 2 from J; bases not matched to a gene: 4. CDR1 and CDR2 (germline): SGHVS, FQNEAQ. The CDR3 region has the DNA TGTGCCAGCAGCTTAACGGGACTAGCGGTACAAGAGACCCAGTACTTC. Residues: CASSLTGLAVQETQYF. The variable domain in full, with the rest retrieved from reference TRBV7-8 and TRBJ2-5, is GAGVSQSPRYKVAKRGQDVALRCDPISGHVSLFWYQQALGQGPEFLTYFQNEAQLDKSGLPSDRFFAERPEGSVSTLKIQRTQQEDSAVYLCASSLTGLAVQETQYFGPGTRLLVL.

The chain couples TRBV29-1 to TRBJ2-7, with 10 bases matching TRBD2. Germline V gene sequence: CDR1 SQVTM, CDR2 ANQGSEA. This CDR3 has 14 residues. CDR3 DNA sequence: TGCAGAGACTCGAGGAGCGGGAGGGCTTTCGAGCAGTACTTC. Protein: CRDSRSGRAFEQYF.

This chain joins TRBV7-2 and TRBJ2-1; 8 bases line up with TRBD2. V lost 1 base, J lost 7 bases, and 9 bases stayed unmatched. The CDR3 is 16 residues long. Germline V lookup: CDR1 SGHTA, CDR2 FQGNSA. The CDR3 DNA reads as TGTGCCAGCAGCTTAGAGGGAGCGGGAGTTGATAATGAGCAGTTCTTC. Its protein product is CASSLEGAGVDNEQFF.

This chain joins TRBV29-1 and TRBJ1-2; D perhaps matches TRBD1 (5 bases). The V gene lost 8 bases and the J gene lost 2 bases, with 18 bases spanning the gap. Germline V gene lookup returns CDR1 SQVTM and CDR2 ANQGSEA. CDR3 length: 14 residues. The CDR3 DNA sequence: TGCAGCATTTTCGAGGACACGAACAACTATGGCTACACCTTC. This encodes CSIFEDTNNYGYTF.

This chain uses TRBV7-9 with TRBJ2-5, with D possibly TRBD2 on 5 matching bases. CDR3 length: 16 amino acids. The germline V gene encodes CDR1 SEHNR and CDR2 FQNEAQ (reference sequence). The V gene lost 4 bases and the J gene lost 5 bases, with 20 bases spanning the gap. The CDR3 region is CASSSTSHPGKETQYF. The CDR3 DNA is TGTGCCAGCAGCTCGACCAGCCACCCGGGGAAGGAGACCCAGTACTTC. Full variable domain (missing parts from reference TRBV7-9 and TRBJ2-5): DTGVSQNPRHKITKRGQNVTFRCDPISEHNRLYWYRQTLGQGPEFLTYFQNEAQLEKSRLLSDRFSAERPKGSFSTLEIQRTEQGDSAMYLCASSSTSHPGKETQYFGPGTRLLVL.

The chain employs TRBV20-1 and TRBJ2-3; 9 bases map to TRBD2. From germline, CDR1 is DFQATT and CDR2 SNEGSKA (reference sequence). This CDR3 has 20 amino acids. CDR3 nucleotides: TGCAGGGACTTGGGGGGAACTTCCGTAGTTGGGGCAGCGGGAGGAGATACGCAGTATTTT. It encodes CRDLGGTSVVGAAGGDTQYF.

CDR3 in DNA: TGTGCCAGCAGCCAAGGGGTGTTTAATCAGCCCCAGCATTTT. Its translation: CASSQGVFNQPQHF. The chain couples TRBV2 to TRBJ1-5, with D tentatively TRBD1 (5 bases). The length of the CDR3 is 14 residues. V lost 6 bases and J 4 bases, leaving 13 bases between the germline ends. CDR1 and CDR2 (germline): SNHLY, FYNNEI.

This clonotype was picked up many times. The chain joins TRBV5-1 to TRBJ2-6; TRBD1 agrees at 7 bases. The trim removed 4 bases at V and 1 base at J, leaving 5 bases unmatched. Germline V CDR1 and CDR2: SGHRS, YFSETQ. This CDR3 has 16 amino acids. The CDR3 loop reads CASSRDRVSGANVLTF. CDR3 in DNA: TGCGCCAGCAGCCGCGACAGGGTTTCTGGGGCCAACGTCCTGACTTTC.

The V and J genes are TRBV24-1 and TRBJ2-7, with TRBD2 identical over 12 bases. J lost 6 bases, V lost 3 bases, and 11 bases had no gene match. Germline loops: CDR1 KGHDR, CDR2 SFDVKD. This CDR3 has 17 residues. The CDR3 protein is CATSDGKTSGSGFEQYF. The DNA for the CDR3 is TGTGCCACCAGTGATGGGAAGACTAGCGGGAGTGGGTTCGAGCAGTACTTC.

This chain joins TRBV2 and TRBJ1-6, with a possible D match to TRBD1 (5 bases). Trimming pared 6 bases from V and 7 bases from J, leaving 16 bases between. This CDR3 is 15 amino acids long. Germline CDR1 SNHLY, CDR2 FYNNEI. DNA for the CDR3: TGTGCCAGCAGCCAAGACCGGGGGAGGAATTCACCCCTCCACTTT. Amino acids: CASSQDRGRNSPLHF.

V gene TRBV19 combines with J gene TRBJ1-4; no definite D call. Germline assignment: CDR1 LNHDA and CDR2 SQIVND (reference sequence). CDR3 length: 13 amino acids. V lost 4 bases, J lost 6 bases, and 9 bases lay in between. CDR3 sequence (DNA): TGTGCCAGTAGTACAGGCCGACATGAAAAACTGTTTTTT. This encodes CASSTGRHEKLFF.

This clonotype was picked up many times. The CDR3 loop is CAISEVAGQRYEQYF. The CDR3 coding sequence is TGTGCCATCAGTGAGGTTGCAGGTCAGCGCTACGAGCAGTACTTC. The J gene is TRBJ2-7, the V gene TRBV10-3; D unresolved. This CDR3 spans 15 amino acids. Germline-derived CDR1 and CDR2 are ENHRY and SYGVKD. Deletions cut 2 bases from V and 3 bases from J, with 14 bases between.

This clonotype was found many times. The V gene is TRBV2, the J gene TRBJ2-7; 16 bases agree with TRBD2. CDR1 is SNHLY and CDR2 is FYNNEI in the germline V gene. J was trimmed by 3 bases and V by 8 bases; bases with no gene match: 13. CDR3 size: 18 residues. The CDR3 DNA reads TGTGCCAGCGAAACAGGTGGGACTAGCGGGAGGGCAGACTACGAGCAGTACTTC. Protein: CASETGGTSGRADYEQYF.

This chain links TRBV7-6 with TRBJ2-1, with 7 bases identical to TRBD2. The CDR3 is made up of 15 amino acids. V was pared by 1 base and J by 5 bases, with 5 bases of the junction left unmatched. CDR1 is SGHVS and CDR2 is FNYEAQ in the germline V gene. In DNA form, the CDR3 reads TGTGCCAGCAGCTTAGTCCCGGGAGGCGACAATGAGCAGTTCTTC. This gives the protein CASSLVPGGDNEQFF.

In its sample, this clonotype was seen many times. V gene TRBV5-5 combines with J gene TRBJ2-5; perhaps TRBD2 as D (5 bases). This CDR3 region has 15 residues. CDR1 SGHKS and CDR2 YYEKEE come from the germline V gene (reference sequence). V was pared by 4 bases and J by 3 bases, with 16 bases between. CDR3 protein: CASSGRGSQEETQYF. Here the CDR3 DNA reads TGTGCCAGCAGCGGAAGAGGGAGCCAAGAAGAGACCCAGTACTTC. The full variable domain, its missing parts supplied by reference TRBV5-5 and TRBJ2-5, is DAGVTQSPTHLIKTRGQQVTLRCSPISGHKSVSWYQQVLGQGPQFIFQYYEKEERGRGNFPDRFSARQFPNYSSELNVNALLLGDSALYLCASSGRGSQEETQYFGPGTRLLVL.

The CDR3 sequence is CAPRTGRSGYTF. DNA of the CDR3: TGTGCCCCCCGGACAGGGAGATCTGGCTACACCTTC. J is TRBJ1-2 and V is TRBV2; 8 nucleotides line up with TRBD1. Germline assignment: CDR1 SNHLY and CDR2 FYNNEI. The length of the CDR3 is 12 residues. After removal of 11 bases from V and 7 bases from J, the junction contained 9 bases not matched to a gene.

The J gene is TRBJ2-2, the V gene TRBV6-1; maybe TRBD2 (6 bases). Germline lookup yields CDR1 MNHNS and CDR2 SASEGT. V was cut by 3 bases and J by 3 bases, with 14 bases left in between. The CDR3 is 16 amino acids. CDR3 sequence reads: CASSDRGKVDTGELFF. The DNA of the CDR3 is TGTGCCAGCAGTGACCGGGGGAAGGTGGACACCGGGGAGCTGTTTTTT.

The genes are TRBV7-9 and TRBJ2-2; no clear D gene. V was clipped by 7 bases and J by 8 bases, with 8 bases between them. Germline lookup yields CDR1 SEHNR and CDR2 FQNEAQ (reference sequence). This CDR3 region has 11 residues. The DNA of the CDR3 is TGTGCCAGCATCCCTCCTGGGGAGCTGTTTTTT. Its protein product is CASIPPGELFF.

In its sample, this clonotype was seen many times. The chain uses TRBV12-3 or TRBV12-4 and TRBJ2-7; the D gene is possibly TRBD2 (6 bases). Between the trimmed V and J ends, which lost 3 bases and 2 bases, there was a span of 11 bases. This CDR3 region has 14 residues. The CDR3 reads CASSFYPGAYEQYF. The CDR3 nucleotides read TGTGCCAGCAGTTTTTATCCGGGGGCCTACGAGCAGTACTTC.

The chain has TRBV5-1 and TRBJ1-4, with D maybe TRBD1 (5 bases). CDR1 is SGHRS, CDR2 YFSETQ, per germline. Trimming removed 2 bases at V and 0 bases at J, with 11 bases between. The CDR3 sequence is 16 residues long. CDR3 sequence (DNA): TGCGCCAGCAGCTTACAAGGGACCTCAACTAATGAAAAACTGTTTTTT. This translates into CASSLQGTSTNEKLFF. Supplemented by reference TRBV5-1 and TRBJ1-4, the full variable domain reads KAGVTQTPRYLIKTRGQQVTLSCSPISGHRSVSWYQQTPGQGLQFLFEYFSETQRNKGNFPGRFSGRQFSNSRSEMNVSTLELGDSALYLCASSLQGTSTNEKLFFGSGTQLSVL.

Only a few counts were recorded for this clonotype. The V and J genes are TRBV24-1 and TRBJ2-1; D not resolved. CDR3 length: 14 amino acids. Trimming shortened V by 4 bases and J by 7 bases, and 13 bases separated the two germline ends. Germline CDR1 KGHDR, CDR2 SFDVKD. The CDR3 reads CATSDTLLGNEQFF. In nucleotides, the CDR3 is TGTGCCACCAGTGACACCCTCCTAGGGAATGAGCAGTTCTTC.

This clonotype was detected many times. The chain recombines TRBV6-5 with TRBJ1-4; D is perhaps TRBD1 (5 bases). Germline V gene lookup returns CDR1 MNHEY and CDR2 SVGAGI. V gave up 8 bases and J gave up 8 bases, with 15 bases separating them. The CDR3 sequence is 13 residues long. CDR3 sequence reads: CASGGRGNEKLFF. The CDR3 DNA reads TGTGCCAGCGGGGGACGTGGTAACGAAAAACTGTTTTTT.

The sample holds many counts of this clonotype. The chain recombines TRBV12-3 or TRBV12-4 with TRBJ1-5, with unresolved D. The CDR3 is 12 amino acids. V was pared by 5 bases and J by 5 bases, with 7 bases between. CDR3 DNA: TGTGCCAGCAGTCCAAACGATCAGCCCCAGCATTTT. Protein: CASSPNDQPQHF.

This clonotype was seen repeatedly, ten times or more. The chain combines TRBV19 with TRBJ1-2, with TRBD1 matching over 10 bases. The CDR3 contains 17 residues. CDR1 LNHDA and CDR2 SQIVND come from the germline V gene (reference sequence). V lost 7 bases and J lost 3; bases outside the gene matches: 14. The CDR3 region is CASNNRDRGPPYYGYTF. The DNA for the CDR3 is TGTGCCAGTAACAACCGGGACAGGGGCCCCCCCTACTATGGCTACACCTTC.